What follows describes a single T cell receptor beta chain. The record originates from a study of CD8+ T cells in alopecia areata. Treatment: oral pan-JAK inhibitor, 5-10 mg twice daily. Using a FACSAria, the CD4+ and CD8+ T cells were sorted from the PBMCs. Extracted from the samples, RNA was reverse transcribed into cDNA to serve as the sequencing template. The protocol was immunoSEQ multiplex PCR, while the TCRdb copy is restricted to in-frame clones and leaves out a portion. This sample has around 86,000 clones, with just over 70% found just once. This sequence originates from a human donor with alopecia areata. The material was CD8+ T cells sorted from blood, obtained at approximately week 42, from a patient treated with tofacitinib.

The CDR3: CASSMARGDAEAFF. The CDR3 DNA reads TGTGCCAGTAGTATGGCCAGGGGCGACGCTGAAGCTTTCTTT. V usage is TRBV19 and J usage is TRBJ1-1, with TRBD1 as a possible D gene (6 bases). The ends were cut back, 3 bases at V and 6 bases at J, with 14 bases in the middle. Germline CDR1 LNHDA, CDR2 SQIVND (reference sequence). The CDR3 runs to 14 residues. The full variable domain, with the rest looked up from reference TRBV19 and TRBJ1-1, is DGGITQSPKYLFRKEGQNVTLSCEQNLNHDAMYWYRQDPGQGLRLIYYSQIVNDFQKGDIAEGYSVSREKKESFPLTVTSAQKNPTAFYLCASSMARGDAEAFFGQGTRLTVV.